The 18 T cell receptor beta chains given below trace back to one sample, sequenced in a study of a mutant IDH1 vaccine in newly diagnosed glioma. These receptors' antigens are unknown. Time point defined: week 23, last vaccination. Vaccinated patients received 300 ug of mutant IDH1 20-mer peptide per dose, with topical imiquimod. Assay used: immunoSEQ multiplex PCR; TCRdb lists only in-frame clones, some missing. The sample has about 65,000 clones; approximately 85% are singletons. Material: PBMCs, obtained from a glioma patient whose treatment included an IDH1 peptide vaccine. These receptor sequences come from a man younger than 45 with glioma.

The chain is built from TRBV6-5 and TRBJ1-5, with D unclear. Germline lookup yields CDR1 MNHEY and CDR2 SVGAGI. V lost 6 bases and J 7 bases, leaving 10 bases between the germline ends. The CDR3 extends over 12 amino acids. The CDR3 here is CASSARGQPQHF. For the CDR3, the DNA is TGTGCCAGCAGCGCTAGAGGGCAGCCCCAGCATTTT.

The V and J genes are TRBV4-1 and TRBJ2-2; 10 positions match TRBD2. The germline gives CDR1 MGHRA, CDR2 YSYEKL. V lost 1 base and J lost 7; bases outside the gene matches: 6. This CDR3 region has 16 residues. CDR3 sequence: CASSQGAGGFGGELFF. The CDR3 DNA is TGCGCCAGCAGCCAAGGAGCGGGGGGGTTTGGCGGGGAGCTGTTTTTT.

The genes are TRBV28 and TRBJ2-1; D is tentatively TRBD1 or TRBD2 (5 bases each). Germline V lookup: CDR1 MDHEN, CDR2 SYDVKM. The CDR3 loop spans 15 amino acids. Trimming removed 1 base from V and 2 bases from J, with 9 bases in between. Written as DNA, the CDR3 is TGTGCCAGCAGTTTATTGGGGGAAACCTACAATGAGCAGTTCTTC. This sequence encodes CASSLLGETYNEQFF.

This CDR3 reads CASSSLVLWGPRGDTQYF. The CDR3 DNA follows: TGTGCCAGCAGTTCCCTTGTTCTGTGGGGACCCCGCGGAGATACGCAGTATTTT. The chain joins TRBV27 to TRBJ2-3; TRBD1 or TRBD2 may be the D gene (5 bases each). This CDR3 has 18 amino acids. V lost 4 bases to trimming and J lost 5 bases, with 25 bases between them. Germline V CDR1 and CDR2: MNHEY, SMNVEV (reference sequence).

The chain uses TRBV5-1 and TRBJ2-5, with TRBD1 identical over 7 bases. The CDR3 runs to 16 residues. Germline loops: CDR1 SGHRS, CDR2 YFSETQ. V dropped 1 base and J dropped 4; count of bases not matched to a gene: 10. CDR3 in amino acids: CASSLSGRGTGETQYF. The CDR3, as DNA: TGCGCCAGCAGCTTGTCGGGCAGGGGGACGGGAGAGACCCAGTACTTC.

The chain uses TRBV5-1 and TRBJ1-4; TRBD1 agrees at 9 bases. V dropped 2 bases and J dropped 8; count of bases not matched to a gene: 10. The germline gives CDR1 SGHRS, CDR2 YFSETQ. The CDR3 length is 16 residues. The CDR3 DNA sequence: TGCGCCAGCAGCTTTCGACCGGGACAGGGTAGCGAAAAACTGTTTTTT. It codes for CASSFRPGQGSEKLFF.

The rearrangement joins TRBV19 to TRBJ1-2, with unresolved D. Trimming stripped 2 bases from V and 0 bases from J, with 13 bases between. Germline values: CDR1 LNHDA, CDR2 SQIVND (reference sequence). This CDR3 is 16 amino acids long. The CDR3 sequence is CASSISDGAANYGYTF. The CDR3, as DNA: TGTGCCAGTAGTATATCGGACGGAGCAGCTAACTATGGCTACACCTTC.

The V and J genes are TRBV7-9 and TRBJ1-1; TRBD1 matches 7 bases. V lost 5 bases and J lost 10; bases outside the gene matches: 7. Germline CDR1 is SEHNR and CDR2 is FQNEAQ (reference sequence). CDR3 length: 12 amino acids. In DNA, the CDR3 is TGTGCCAGCAGCCCTCGGCAGGGGGTAGCTTTCTTT. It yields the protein CASSPRQGVAFF.

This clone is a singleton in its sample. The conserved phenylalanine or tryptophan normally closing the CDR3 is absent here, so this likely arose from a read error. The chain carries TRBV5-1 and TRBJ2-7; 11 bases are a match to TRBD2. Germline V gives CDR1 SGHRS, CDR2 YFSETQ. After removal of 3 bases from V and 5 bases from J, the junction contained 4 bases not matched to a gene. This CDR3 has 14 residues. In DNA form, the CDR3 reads TGCGCCAGCAGCTCGGGACTAGCGGAGGACGAGCAGTACCTC. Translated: CASSSGLAEDEQYL.

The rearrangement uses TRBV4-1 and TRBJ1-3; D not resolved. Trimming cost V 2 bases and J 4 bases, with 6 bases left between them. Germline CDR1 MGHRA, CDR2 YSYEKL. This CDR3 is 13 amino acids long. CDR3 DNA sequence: TGCGCCAGCAGCCAAATCGGGGGAAACACCATATATTTT. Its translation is CASSQIGGNTIYF.

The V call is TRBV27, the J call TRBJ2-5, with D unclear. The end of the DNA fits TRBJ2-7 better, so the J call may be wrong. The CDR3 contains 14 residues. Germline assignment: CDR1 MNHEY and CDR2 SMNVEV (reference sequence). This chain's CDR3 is CASSPGYSHYEQYF. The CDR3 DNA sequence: TGTGCCAGCAGTCCCGGTTACAGCCACTACGAGCAGTACTTC.

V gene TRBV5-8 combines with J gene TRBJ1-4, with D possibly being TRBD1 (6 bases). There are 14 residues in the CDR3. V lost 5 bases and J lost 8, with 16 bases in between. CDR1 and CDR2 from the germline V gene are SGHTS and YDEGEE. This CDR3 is CASSRYRVGEKLFF. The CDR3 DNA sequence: TGTGCCAGCAGTCGCTACAGGGTCGGCGAAAAACTGTTTTTT.

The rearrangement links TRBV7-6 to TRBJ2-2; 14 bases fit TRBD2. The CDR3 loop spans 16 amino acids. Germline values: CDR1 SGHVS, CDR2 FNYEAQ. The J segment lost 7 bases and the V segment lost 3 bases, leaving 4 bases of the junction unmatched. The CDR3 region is CASSFRLAGGYGELFF. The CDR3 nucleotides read TGTGCCAGCAGCTTTCGACTAGCGGGGGGGTACGGGGAGCTGTTTTTT.

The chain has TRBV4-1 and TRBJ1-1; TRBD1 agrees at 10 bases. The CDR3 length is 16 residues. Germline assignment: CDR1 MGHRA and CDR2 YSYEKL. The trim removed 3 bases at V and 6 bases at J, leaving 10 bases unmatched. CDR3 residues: CASSHGQGVLGAEAFF. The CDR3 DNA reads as TGCGCCAGCAGCCATGGACAGGGGGTCCTCGGAGCTGAAGCTTTCTTT.

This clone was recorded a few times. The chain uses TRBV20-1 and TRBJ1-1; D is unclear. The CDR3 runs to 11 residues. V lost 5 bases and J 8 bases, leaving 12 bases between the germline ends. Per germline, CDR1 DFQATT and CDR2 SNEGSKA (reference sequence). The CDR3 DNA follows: TGCAGTGCTTGGGTCGGAGCCGAAGCTTTCTTT. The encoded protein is CSAWVGAEAFF.

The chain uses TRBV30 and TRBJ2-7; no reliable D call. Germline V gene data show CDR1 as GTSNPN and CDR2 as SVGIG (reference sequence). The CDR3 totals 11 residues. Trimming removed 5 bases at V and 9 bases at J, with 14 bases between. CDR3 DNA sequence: TGTGCCTGGGGTCCAATAGGGCGGCAGTACTTC. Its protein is CAWGPIGRQYF.

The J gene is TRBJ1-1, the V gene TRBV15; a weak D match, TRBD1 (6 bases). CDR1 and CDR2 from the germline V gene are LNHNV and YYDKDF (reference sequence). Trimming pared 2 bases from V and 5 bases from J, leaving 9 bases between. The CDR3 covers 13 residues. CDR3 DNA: TGTGCCACCAGCAGAAGGGGACAAACTGAAGCTTTCTTT. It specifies CATSRRGQTEAFF.

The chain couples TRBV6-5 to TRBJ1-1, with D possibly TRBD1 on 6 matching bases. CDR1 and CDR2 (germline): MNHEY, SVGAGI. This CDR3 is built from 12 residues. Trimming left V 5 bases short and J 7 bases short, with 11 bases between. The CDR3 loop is CASSPTGIEAFF. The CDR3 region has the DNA TGTGCCAGCAGTCCTACAGGGATTGAAGCTTTCTTT.